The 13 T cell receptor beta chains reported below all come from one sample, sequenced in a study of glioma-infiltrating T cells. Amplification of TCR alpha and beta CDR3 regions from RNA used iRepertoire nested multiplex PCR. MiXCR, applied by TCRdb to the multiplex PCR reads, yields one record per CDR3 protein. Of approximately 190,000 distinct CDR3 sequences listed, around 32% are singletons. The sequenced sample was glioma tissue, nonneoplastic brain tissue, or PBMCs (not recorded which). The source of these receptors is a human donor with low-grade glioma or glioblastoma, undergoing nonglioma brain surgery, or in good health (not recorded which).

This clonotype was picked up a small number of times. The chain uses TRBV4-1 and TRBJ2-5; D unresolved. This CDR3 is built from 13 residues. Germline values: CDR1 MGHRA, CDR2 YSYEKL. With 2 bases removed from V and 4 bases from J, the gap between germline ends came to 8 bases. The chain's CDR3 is CASSQTGRETQYF. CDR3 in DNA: TGCGCCAGCAGCCAAACGGGTCGAGAGACCCAGTACTTC.

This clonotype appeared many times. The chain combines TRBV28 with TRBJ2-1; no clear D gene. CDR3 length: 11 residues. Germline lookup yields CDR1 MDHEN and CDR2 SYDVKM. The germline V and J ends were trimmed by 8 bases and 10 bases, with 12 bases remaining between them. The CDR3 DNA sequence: TGTGCCAGCGGATCGGCGACCGAGCAGTTCTTC. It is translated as CASGSATEQFF.

This CDR3 reads CASSVGTGLTGANVLTF. For the CDR3, the DNA is TGTGCCAGCAGCGTCGGGACAGGGCTTACTGGGGCCAACGTCCTGACTTTC. This chain links TRBV7-2 with TRBJ2-6, with 9 bases fitting TRBD1. CDR1 is SGHTA, CDR2 FQGNSA, per germline. The CDR3 covers 17 residues. The junction had 7 bases not matched to a gene; V was cut back by 5 bases and J by 2 bases.

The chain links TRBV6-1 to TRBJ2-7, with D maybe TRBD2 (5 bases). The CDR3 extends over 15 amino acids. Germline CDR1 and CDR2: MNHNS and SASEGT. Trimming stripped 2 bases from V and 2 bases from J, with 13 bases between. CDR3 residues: CASSERGGGPYEQYF. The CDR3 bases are TGTGCCAGCAGTGAACGCGGAGGCGGGCCCTACGAGCAGTACTTC.

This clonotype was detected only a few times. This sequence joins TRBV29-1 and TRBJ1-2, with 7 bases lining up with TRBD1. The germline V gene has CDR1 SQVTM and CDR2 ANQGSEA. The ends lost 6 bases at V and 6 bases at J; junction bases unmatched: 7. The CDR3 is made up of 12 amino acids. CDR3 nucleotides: TGCAGCGTACCGGACAGGTCGGATGGCTACACCTTC. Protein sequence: CSVPDRSDGYTF.

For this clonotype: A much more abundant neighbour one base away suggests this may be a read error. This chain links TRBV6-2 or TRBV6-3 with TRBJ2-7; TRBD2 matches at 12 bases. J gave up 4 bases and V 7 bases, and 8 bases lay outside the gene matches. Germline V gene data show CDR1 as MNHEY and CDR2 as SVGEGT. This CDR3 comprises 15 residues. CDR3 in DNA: TGTGCCAGCAAAGAGACTAGCGGGAGAAGGTACGAGCAGTACTTC. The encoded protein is CASKETSGRRYEQYF.

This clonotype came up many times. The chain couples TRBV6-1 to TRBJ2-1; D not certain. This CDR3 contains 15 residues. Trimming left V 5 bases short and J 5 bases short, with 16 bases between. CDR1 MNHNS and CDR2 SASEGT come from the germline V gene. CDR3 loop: CASSLIPTSNNEQFF. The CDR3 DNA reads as TGTGCCAGCAGTTTGATACCTACCTCGAACAATGAGCAGTTCTTC.

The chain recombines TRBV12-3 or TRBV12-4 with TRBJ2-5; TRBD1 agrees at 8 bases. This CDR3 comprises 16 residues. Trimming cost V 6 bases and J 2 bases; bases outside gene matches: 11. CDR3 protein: CASSPWTGSLQETQYF. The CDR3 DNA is TGTGCCAGCAGCCCATGGACAGGGAGTTTACAAGAGACCCAGTACTTC.

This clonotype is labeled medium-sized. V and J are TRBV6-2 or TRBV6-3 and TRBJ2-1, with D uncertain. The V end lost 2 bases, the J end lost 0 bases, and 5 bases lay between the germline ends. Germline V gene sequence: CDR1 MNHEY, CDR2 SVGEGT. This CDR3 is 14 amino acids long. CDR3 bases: TGTGCCAGCAGTTACGAGAGCTCCTACAATGAGCAGTTCTTC. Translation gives CASSYESSYNEQFF.

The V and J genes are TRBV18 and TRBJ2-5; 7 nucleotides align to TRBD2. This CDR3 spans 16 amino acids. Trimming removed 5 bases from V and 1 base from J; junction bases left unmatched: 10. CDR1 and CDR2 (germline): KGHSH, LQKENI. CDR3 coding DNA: TGTGCCAGCTCAACAAACTTAGCGGGCCTCCAAGAGACCCAGTACTTC. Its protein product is CASSTNLAGLQETQYF.

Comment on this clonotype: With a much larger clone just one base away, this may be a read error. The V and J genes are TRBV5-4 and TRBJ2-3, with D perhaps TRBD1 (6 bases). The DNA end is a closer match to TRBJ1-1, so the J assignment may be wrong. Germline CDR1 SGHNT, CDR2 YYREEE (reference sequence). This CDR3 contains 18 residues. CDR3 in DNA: TGTGCCAGCAGCGGGGGCCGGGACACCGATACCCGTGACGCTGAAGCTTTCTTT. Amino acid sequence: CASSGGRDTDTRDAEAFF.

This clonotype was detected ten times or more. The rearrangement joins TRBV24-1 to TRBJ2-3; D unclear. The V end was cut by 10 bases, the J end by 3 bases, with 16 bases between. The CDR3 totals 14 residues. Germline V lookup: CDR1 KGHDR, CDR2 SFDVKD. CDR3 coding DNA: TGTGCCACGAGAGGATCGCAAGTTACAGATACGCAGTATTTT. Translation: CATRGSQVTDTQYF.

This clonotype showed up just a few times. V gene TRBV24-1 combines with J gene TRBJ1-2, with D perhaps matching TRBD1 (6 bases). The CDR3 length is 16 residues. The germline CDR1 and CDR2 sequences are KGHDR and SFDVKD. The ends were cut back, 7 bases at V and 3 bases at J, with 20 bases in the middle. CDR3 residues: CATRSMIRGYYYGYTF. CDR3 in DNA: TGTGCCACCAGATCTATGATAAGGGGGTATTACTATGGCTACACCTTC.